The 4 T cell receptor beta chains listed next were all sequenced from one sample in a study of OX40 agonist ivuxolimab in advanced cancers. The assay was immunoSEQ multiplex PCR, and TCRdb's table has in-frame clones only and misses some. The sample gives 28,000 or so clones, around four fifths of which show up once; 11% is in the top ten. The sequencing used CD4+ or CD8+ T cells sorted from blood, collected in a trial of the OX40 agonist ivuxolimab. These receptors were collected from an adult with an advanced solid tumor such as melanoma, head and neck, liver or kidney cancer.

The CDR3 reads CASSYTPAPLGVTGELFF. In DNA, the CDR3 is TGTGCCAGCAGCTACACCCCGGCCCCCCTGGGAGTCACCGGGGAGCTGTTTTTT. The chain links TRBV7-3 to TRBJ2-2; possible D gene TRBD2, 5 bases. Trimming left V 4 bases short and J 4 bases short, with 22 bases between. Germline V gene lookup returns CDR1 SGHTA and CDR2 FQGTGA. The CDR3 consists of 18 residues.

The chain uses TRBV7-9 and TRBJ2-1, with a weak D call TRBD1 (6 bases). V was pared by 5 bases and J by 4 bases, with 12 bases between. Germline assignment: CDR1 SEHNR and CDR2 FQNEAQ (reference sequence). The CDR3 runs to 14 residues. CDR3 DNA: TGTGCCAGCAGCCAGAGACAGGCGTACAATGAGCAGTTCTTC. Translation gives CASSQRQAYNEQFF.

The chain links TRBV12-5 to TRBJ2-2; D possibly corresponds to TRBD1 (6 bases). The CDR3 is made up of 15 amino acids. Germline V lookup: CDR1 LGHNT, CDR2 FRNRAP. Trimming stripped 1 base from V and 2 bases from J, with 8 bases between. The CDR3 loop is CASGLAGENTGELFF. The CDR3 bases are TGTGCTAGTGGTTTGGCAGGGGAAAACACCGGGGAGCTGTTTTTT.

The chain carries TRBV19 and TRBJ2-3; 10 bases map to TRBD2. Unmatched junction bases numbered 11, after V lost 6 bases and J lost 5 bases. The CDR3 length is 16 residues. Germline V gene lookup returns CDR1 LNHDA and CDR2 SQIVND (reference sequence). The CDR3 sequence is CASRGPAGGPVDTQYF. For the CDR3, the DNA is TGTGCCAGTAGGGGCCCAGCGGGGGGGCCTGTAGATACGCAGTATTTT. Using reference TRBV19 and TRBJ2-3 for the parts outside the CDR3, the full variable domain is DGGITQSPKYLFRKEGQNVTLSCEQNLNHDAMYWYRQDPGQGLRLIYYSQIVNDFQKGDIAEGYSVSREKKESFPLTVTSAQKNPTAFYLCASRGPAGGPVDTQYFGPGTRLTVL.